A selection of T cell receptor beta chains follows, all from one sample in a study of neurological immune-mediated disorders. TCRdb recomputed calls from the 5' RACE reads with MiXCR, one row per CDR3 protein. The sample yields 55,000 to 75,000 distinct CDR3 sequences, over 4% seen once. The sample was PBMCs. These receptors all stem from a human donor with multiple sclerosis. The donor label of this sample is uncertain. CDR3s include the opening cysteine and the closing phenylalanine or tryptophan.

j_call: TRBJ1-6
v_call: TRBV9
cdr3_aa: CASSVLTGGSPLHF

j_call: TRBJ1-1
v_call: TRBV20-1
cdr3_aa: CSASERNTEAFF

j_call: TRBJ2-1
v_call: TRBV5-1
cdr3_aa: CASSLVGGPEQFF

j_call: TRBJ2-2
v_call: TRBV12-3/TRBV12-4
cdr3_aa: CASARGLNTGELFF

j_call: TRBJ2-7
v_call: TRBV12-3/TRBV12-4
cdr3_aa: CASSSDRGYREQYF

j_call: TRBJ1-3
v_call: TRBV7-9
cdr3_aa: CASSLVGDYTIYF

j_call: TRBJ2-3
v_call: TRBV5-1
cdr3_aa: CASSLANKGGTDTQYF

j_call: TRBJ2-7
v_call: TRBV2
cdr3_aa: CASSRDRDYEQYF

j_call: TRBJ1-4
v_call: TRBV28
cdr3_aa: CASSSLTALNEKLFF

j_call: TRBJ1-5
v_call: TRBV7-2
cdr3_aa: CASSLVAGGSQPQHF

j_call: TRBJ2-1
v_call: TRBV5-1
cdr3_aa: CASSLGQRDEQFF

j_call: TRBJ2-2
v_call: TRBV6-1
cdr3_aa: CASISQGSGELFF

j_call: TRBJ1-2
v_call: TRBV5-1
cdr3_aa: CASSLRPGQGSGYTF

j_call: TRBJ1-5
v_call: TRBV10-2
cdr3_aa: CASSQRFIRANQPQHF

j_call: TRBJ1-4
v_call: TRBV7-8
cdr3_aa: CASSLEYGEKLFF

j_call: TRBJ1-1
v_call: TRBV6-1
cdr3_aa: CASSGTVEKVDTEAFF

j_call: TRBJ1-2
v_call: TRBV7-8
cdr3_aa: CASSLGAGLGYTF

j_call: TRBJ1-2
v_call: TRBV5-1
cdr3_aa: CASSFGRNYGYTF

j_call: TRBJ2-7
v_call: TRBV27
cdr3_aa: CASSLGLAGGSSYEQYF

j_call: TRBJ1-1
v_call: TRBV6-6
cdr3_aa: CASRKRGDTEAFF

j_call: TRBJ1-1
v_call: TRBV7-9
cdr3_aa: CASSSTGEIEAFF

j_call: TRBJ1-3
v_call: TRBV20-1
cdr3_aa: CSARLQGGGNTIYF

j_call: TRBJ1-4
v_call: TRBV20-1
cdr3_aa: CSARDTSDSNEKLFF

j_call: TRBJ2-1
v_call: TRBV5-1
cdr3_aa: CASSLRADNEQFF

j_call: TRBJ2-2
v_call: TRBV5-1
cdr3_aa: CASSLVGDNTGELFF

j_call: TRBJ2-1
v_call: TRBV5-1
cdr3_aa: CASSWTSGGAGEQFF

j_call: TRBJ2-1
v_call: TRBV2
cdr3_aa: CASSDLGQSYNEQFF

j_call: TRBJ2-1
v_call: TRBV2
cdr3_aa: CASSPGSYNEQFF

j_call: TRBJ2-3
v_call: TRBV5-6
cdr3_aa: CASSYGTGGAYTQYF

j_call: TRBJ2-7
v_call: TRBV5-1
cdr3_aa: CASTKGGPRITTYEQYF

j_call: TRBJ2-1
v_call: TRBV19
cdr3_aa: CASSNRPGLKQFF

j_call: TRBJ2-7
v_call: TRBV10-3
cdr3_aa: CASGQYYEQYF

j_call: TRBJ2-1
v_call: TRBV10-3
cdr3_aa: CAISGYNEQFF

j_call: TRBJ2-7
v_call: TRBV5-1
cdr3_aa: CASSRPGGGAEQYF

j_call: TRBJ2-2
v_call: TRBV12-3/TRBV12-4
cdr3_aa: CASSLWGGGNTGELFF

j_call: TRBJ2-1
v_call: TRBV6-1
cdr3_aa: CASSERLTSSIYNEQFF

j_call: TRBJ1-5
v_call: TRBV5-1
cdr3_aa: CASSPGGQLGQPQHF

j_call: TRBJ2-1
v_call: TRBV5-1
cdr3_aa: CASSLVASGGAGSYNEQFF

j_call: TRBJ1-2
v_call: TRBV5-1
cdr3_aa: CASSWGATSVSNYGYTF

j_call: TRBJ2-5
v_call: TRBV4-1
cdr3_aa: CASSQEPPPIAETQYF

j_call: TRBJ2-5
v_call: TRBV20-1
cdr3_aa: CSADGLAGAPQETQYF

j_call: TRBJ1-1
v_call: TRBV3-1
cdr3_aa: CASSQDLSTEAFF

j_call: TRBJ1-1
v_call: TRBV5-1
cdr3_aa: CASRYQASNTEAFF

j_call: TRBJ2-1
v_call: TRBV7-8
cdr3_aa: CASSTGGNEQFF

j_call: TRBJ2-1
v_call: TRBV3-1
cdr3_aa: CASSLSGTTYNEQFF